Each of the 28 T cell receptor beta chains below was sequenced from the same sample in a study of blood T cell repertoires in COVID-19. TCRdb's table, derived via immunoSEQ multiplex PCR, lists solely in-frame clones and lacks some. The sample lists around 310,000 clones, 88% occurring once. Sequenced sample: PBMCs or T cells enriched from blood (not recorded which). The receptor source for this set is a young man who had recovered from COVID-19.

V is TRBV3-1 (or the pseudogene TRBV3-2) and J is TRBJ1-4; TRBD1 agrees at 8 bases. The CDR3 covers 14 residues. V shed 4 bases, J shed 7 bases, and the junction held 5 bases outside the gene matches. Germline lookup yields CDR1 LGHDT and CDR2 YNNKEL (reference sequence). The CDR3 DNA follows: TGTGCCAGCAGCCGAGGACAGGGCACTGAAAAACTGTTTTTT. This gives the protein CASSRGQGTEKLFF.

The gene calls are TRBV2 and TRBJ1-5; perhaps TRBD1 as D (5 bases). V was clipped by 7 bases and J by 2 bases, with 15 bases between them. There are 15 residues in the CDR3. Germline values: CDR1 SNHLY, CDR2 FYNNEI. CDR3 residues: CASTLGGTGNQPQHF. CDR3 sequence (DNA): TGTGCCAGCACCCTGGGGGGGACGGGCAATCAGCCCCAGCATTTT.

This chain's CDR3 is CATYRGSGEQYF. The DNA of the CDR3 is TGTGCCACGTACAGGGGTTCTGGTGAGCAGTACTTC. This rearrangement joins TRBV6-5 to TRBJ2-7; 7 bases align to TRBD1. This CDR3 has 12 amino acids. Unmatched junction bases numbered 10, after V lost 10 bases and J lost 7 bases. Germline assignment: CDR1 MNHEY and CDR2 SVGAGI.

J is TRBJ2-1 and V is TRBV10-1; 8 bases are a match to TRBD2. This CDR3 is built from 16 residues. The junction had 4 bases not matched to a gene; V was cut back by 2 bases and J by 1 base. Germline V CDR1 and CDR2: WNHNN, SYGVQD (reference sequence). CDR3 in amino acids: CASSEVSGESYNEQFF. DNA for the CDR3: TGCGCCAGCAGTGAGGTTAGCGGGGAATCCTACAATGAGCAGTTCTTC.

The chain combines TRBV30 with TRBJ1-2; perhaps TRBD1 as D (6 bases). CDR1 and CDR2 (germline): GTSNPN, SVGIG (reference sequence). V shed 2 bases and J shed 7 bases, with 14 bases lying between them. The CDR3 spans 13 residues. The CDR3: CAWSLYRDGGYTF. In DNA form, the CDR3 reads TGTGCCTGGAGTCTATACAGGGATGGTGGCTACACCTTC.

The chain recombines TRBV19 with TRBJ2-7, with TRBD1 matching over 8 bases. Germline V gene lookup returns CDR1 LNHDA and CDR2 SQIVND (reference sequence). With V trimmed by 7 bases and J by 3 bases, 5 bases remained unmatched. The CDR3 runs to 13 residues. The CDR3 here is CASNPDRDYEQYF. The CDR3 DNA reads as TGTGCCAGTAATCCGGACAGGGACTACGAGCAGTACTTC.

V gene TRBV27 combines with J gene TRBJ1-2; TRBD1 might be the D (5 bases). The CDR3 loop spans 13 amino acids. Trimming pared 3 bases from V and 6 bases from J, leaving 11 bases between. Looked up from germline, CDR1 is MNHEY and CDR2 is SMNVEV (reference sequence). The CDR3 nucleotides are TGTGCCAGCAGTTTCGGTGGGGGGGATGGCTACACCTTC. It is translated as CASSFGGGDGYTF.

V usage is TRBV5-1 and J usage is TRBJ2-1; D remains ambiguous. From germline, CDR1 is SGHRS and CDR2 YFSETQ. The CDR3 contains 14 residues. Trimming stripped 0 bases from V and 14 bases from J, with 18 bases between. The CDR3 nucleotides read TGCGCCAGCAGCTTGGCCTCCGCAGTAGAGGCGAAGTTCTTC. This sequence encodes CASSLASAVEAKFF. Full variable domain (outside the CDR3, taken from reference TRBV5-1 and TRBJ2-1): KAGVTQTPRYLIKTRGQQVTLSCSPISGHRSVSWYQQTPGQGLQFLFEYFSETQRNKGNFPGRFSGRQFSNSRSEMNVSTLELGDSALYLCASSLASAVEAKFFGPGTRLTVL.

V gene TRBV21-1 combines with J gene TRBJ1-1; the table's D call, TRBD1, has no DNA check behind it. TRBV21-1 is given as a pseudogene. CDR3 length: 18 amino acids. This CDR3 reads CASSKSSGVWGMNTEAFF. CDR3 DNA: TGTGCCAGCAGCAAGAGCTCAGGGGTTTGGGGCATGAACACTGAAGCTTTCTTT.

The chain combines TRBV9 with TRBJ2-7, with a weak D call TRBD2 (5 bases). Trimming took 2 bases from V and 9 from J, leaving 12 bases between them. This CDR3 contains 12 residues. Germline V gene sequence: CDR1 SGDLS, CDR2 YYNGEE. The CDR3, as DNA: TGTGCCAGCAGCGTGACCCCGGGGATGCAGTACTTC. Its protein is CASSVTPGMQYF.

The chain is built from TRBV19 and TRBJ1-4, with D uncertain. The end of the DNA is better explained by TRBJ2-2, so the J call may be wrong. CDR3 length: 11 amino acids. CDR1 and CDR2 (germline): LNHDA, SQIVND (reference sequence). This CDR3 reads CASSTDRELFF. In nucleotides, the CDR3 is TGTGCCAGTAGTACCGACAGGGAGCTGTTTTTT.

The V and J genes are TRBV7-9 and TRBJ1-1, with 7 bases aligning to TRBD1. From germline, CDR1 is SEHNR and CDR2 FQNEAQ (reference sequence). This CDR3 has 13 amino acids. The junction had 4 bases not matched to a gene; V was cut back by 6 bases and J by 3 bases. The CDR3 is CASRVQGYTEAFF. CDR3 nucleotides: TGTGCCAGCAGGGTACAGGGGTACACTGAAGCTTTCTTT.

This clone was found once. J is TRBJ2-5 and V is TRBV4-1; D ambiguous. V lost 1 base, J lost 1 base, and 19 bases lay in between. CDR1 and CDR2 (germline): MGHRA, YSYEKL. The CDR3 has 18 amino acids. The DNA for the CDR3 is TGCGCCAGCAGCCAAGGTCCTAGTATAGCCTCTCGCCAAGAGACCCAGTACTTC. Amino acid sequence: CASSQGPSIASRQETQYF.

This chain joins TRBV9 and TRBJ1-4, with 8 nucleotides matching TRBD1. The CDR3 spans 13 residues. Germline V gene lookup returns CDR1 SGDLS and CDR2 YYNGEE. With V trimmed by 4 bases and J by 7 bases, 3 bases remained unmatched. The CDR3 DNA reads TGTGCCAGCAGCCCCGGGACAGGTGAAAAACTGTTTTTT. Amino acid sequence: CASSPGTGEKLFF.

The V gene is TRBV28, the J gene TRBJ1-2, with TRBD1 matching over 8 bases. The germline V gene has CDR1 MDHEN and CDR2 SYDVKM. The CDR3 consists of 14 residues. The trim removed 4 bases at V and 7 bases at J, leaving 8 bases unmatched. The CDR3 region has the DNA TGTGCCAGCAGTTATCTTCCGACAGGGGCTGGCTACACCTTC. Residues: CASSYLPTGAGYTF.

The V and J genes are TRBV19 and TRBJ2-3; a possible D gene is TRBD1 (6 bases). Trimming shortened V by 6 bases and J by 1 base, and 14 bases separated the two germline ends. The CDR3 runs 15 residues. Germline CDR1 is LNHDA and CDR2 is SQIVND (reference sequence). The CDR3 region is CASSLRRTGTDTQYF. DNA of the CDR3: TGTGCCAGTAGCCTAAGACGGACAGGCACAGATACGCAGTATTTT.

This chain uses TRBV5-3 with TRBJ1-2, with 7 bases matching TRBD1. TRBV5-3 is filed as an ORF, its function uncertain. The junction had 13 bases not matched to a gene; V was cut back by 10 bases and J by 10 bases. This CDR3 comprises 12 residues. CDR3 sequence: CAQSPTGKTYTF. CDR3 DNA sequence: TGTGCCCAATCGCCGACAGGGAAGACCTACACCTTC.

This clone has more than one count but fewer than ten. This chain links TRBV28 with TRBJ1-5; D remains ambiguous. From germline, CDR1 is MDHEN and CDR2 SYDVKM. The CDR3 sequence is 14 residues long. V dropped 0 bases and J dropped 4 bases, with 7 bases sitting between them. The DNA for the CDR3 is TGTGCCAGCAGTTTATGGGGCAGGAATCAGCCCCAGCATTTT. The encoded protein is CASSLWGRNQPQHF.

About this clone: At the DNA level, this CDR3 is encoded by other sequences in the same sample as well. V usage is TRBV29-1 and J usage is TRBJ1-6; TRBD1 aligns across 9 bases. Germline CDR1 is SQVTM and CDR2 is ANQGSEA. V was clipped by 6 bases and J by 8 bases; unmatched bases: 5. This CDR3 spans 13 amino acids. This CDR3 is CSVGQGRDSPLHF. CDR3 nucleotide sequence: TGCAGCGTAGGACAGGGGAGGGATTCACCCCTCCACTTT.

V usage is TRBV10-3 and J usage is TRBJ1-2; 9 bases are shared with TRBD1. Germline V gene sequence: CDR1 ENHRY, CDR2 SYGVKD. The CDR3 length is 15 residues. The V segment lost 3 bases and the J segment 0 bases; nucleotides outside the gene matches: 2. The CDR3 region is CAISDGDRANYGYTF. CDR3 bases: TGTGCCATCAGTGACGGGGACAGGGCTAACTATGGCTACACCTTC.

The chain couples TRBV28 to TRBJ1-1; the match to TRBD1 covers 7 bases. The CDR3 runs to 16 residues. J was trimmed by 1 base and V by 2 bases; bases with no gene match: 7. CDR1 and CDR2 (germline): MDHEN, SYDVKM. The CDR3 reads CASSLAGQPRNTEAFF. The DNA of the CDR3 is TGTGCCAGCAGTTTAGCGGGACAGCCCCGGAACACTGAAGCTTTCTTT.

J is TRBJ2-7 and V is TRBV29-1, with TRBD1 identical over 8 bases. Looked up from germline, CDR1 is SQVTM and CDR2 is ANQGSEA. Unmatched junction bases numbered 6, after V lost 1 base and J lost 1 base. The CDR3 has 15 amino acids. The CDR3 loop is CSVEGTGYESYEQYF. CDR3 nucleotide sequence: TGCAGCGTTGAAGGGACAGGGTATGAATCCTACGAGCAGTACTTC.

This chain connects TRBV18 to TRBJ1-3; D is perhaps TRBD1 (5 bases). CDR1 is KGHSH, CDR2 LQKENI, per germline. Deletions cut 1 base from V and 4 bases from J, with 23 bases between. The CDR3 has 19 amino acids. CDR3 region: CASSPRAALGGDTGNTIYF. CDR3 bases: TGTGCCAGCTCACCACGTGCGGCGTTGGGGGGAGATACGGGAAACACCATATATTTT.

The genes are TRBV5-1 and TRBJ1-1, with 8 bases identical to TRBD1. Trimming took 4 bases from V and 2 from J; bases not matched to a gene: 4. This CDR3 spans 14 amino acids. The germline V gene encodes CDR1 SGHRS and CDR2 YFSETQ. The CDR3 reads CASSMDRANTEAFF. The CDR3 region has the DNA TGCGCCAGCAGCATGGACAGGGCTAACACTGAAGCTTTCTTT.

This chain connects TRBV19 to TRBJ1-6; 9 bases line up with TRBD1. The germline V gene has CDR1 LNHDA and CDR2 SQIVND (reference sequence). Trimming cost V 4 bases and J 7 bases; bases outside gene matches: 5. CDR3 length: 15 amino acids. CDR3 loop: CASSTGQGRNSPLHF. In DNA form, the CDR3 reads TGTGCCAGTAGTACAGGACAGGGGAGAAATTCACCCCTCCACTTT.

The rearrangement joins TRBV20-1 to TRBJ1-2; 7 bases align to TRBD1. Germline CDR1 and CDR2: DFQATT and SNEGSKA (reference sequence). The CDR3 is made up of 10 amino acids. Trimming took 4 bases from V and 8 from J; bases not matched to a gene: 1. CDR3 nucleotides: TGCAGTGCTACCAGGGGGGGCTACACCTTC. Translating gives CSATRGGYTF.

V is TRBV7-9 and J is TRBJ2-5; 10 positions agree with TRBD2. CDR3 size: 16 residues. Germline V gene data show CDR1 as SEHNR and CDR2 as FQNEAQ (reference sequence). V shed 4 bases and J 1 base; nucleotides not matched to a gene: 6. The DNA for the CDR3 is TGTGCCAGCAGCTCGTTAGCGGGGGGACTCCAAGAGACCCAGTACTTC. It encodes CASSSLAGGLQETQYF.

This chain links TRBV6-2 or TRBV6-3 with TRBJ2-5, with D possibly matching TRBD2 (6 bases). V lost 2 bases and J lost 2, with 12 bases in between. CDR1 is MNHEY, CDR2 SVGEGT, per germline. This CDR3 has 15 amino acids. The CDR3 loop is CASSYPGTSQETQYF. The CDR3 DNA follows: TGTGCCAGCAGTTACCCTGGGACTTCGCAAGAGACCCAGTACTTC.